Below are 8 T cell receptor beta chains sequenced from a single sample in a study of vaccination and CD4 T cells after COVID-19 (dated by TCRdb to the early 2020s). The library was obtained by PCR. Reads for this sample came from an Illumina iSeq 100. TCRdb reworked the public reads: Q25 trimming with fastp, MiXCR clone assembly, productive beta chains retained. Duplicate CDR3 protein sequences are folded into a single record with the most common DNA and genes. Across this sample there are around 26,000 distinct CDR3 sequences, with 50% to 65% seen only once. The ten largest clones capture roughly 5.5% of the sample. This sample's time point label indicates: late sampling 161 to 241 days after vaccination in a few convalescent patients. The sample was CD4+ T cells from blood, taken about 7 months after SARS-CoV-2 vaccination. The receptors shown here come from a human donor who had recovered from COVID-19.

V and J are TRBV7-3 and TRBJ2-3, with 8 positions matching TRBD2. The CDR3 runs to 14 residues. Germline loops: CDR1 SGHTA, CDR2 FQGTGA. The V and J ends lost 6 bases and 3 bases, in that order; junction bases with no gene match: 5. The CDR3 region is CASSQSGSTDTQYF. The CDR3 bases are TGTGCCAGCAGTCAAAGCGGGAGTACAGATACGCAGTATTTT.

This clonotype was observed a handful of times. DNA of the CDR3: TGTGCCACCAGCAGTAACAGGGGCTCCTACAATGAGCAGTTCTTC. Translating it yields CATSSNRGSYNEQFF. This chain joins TRBV15 and TRBJ2-1, with 7 bases identical to TRBD1. Germline V gene data show CDR1 as LNHNV and CDR2 as YYDKDF (reference sequence). Trimming cost V 3 bases and J 0 bases; bases outside gene matches: 2. The CDR3 sequence is 15 residues long.

This clonotype has only a few counts. The chain recombines TRBV24-1 with TRBJ2-3, with TRBD2 matching over 10 bases. V trimming: 4 bases; J trimming: 1 base; junction bases outside the gene matches: 4. Germline V CDR1 and CDR2: KGHDR, SFDVKD. The CDR3 consists of 16 residues. In DNA, the CDR3 is TGTGCCACCAGTGAGCAAGGACTAGCGGGCACAGATACGCAGTATTTT. Translating gives CATSEQGLAGTDTQYF.

This clonotype was observed a handful of times. The rearrangement uses TRBV24-1 and TRBJ2-5, with 7 bases aligning to TRBD1. Germline loops: CDR1 KGHDR, CDR2 SFDVKD. The CDR3 is made up of 13 amino acids. The V segment lost 3 bases and the J segment 4 bases; nucleotides outside the gene matches: 1. DNA for the CDR3: TGTGCCACCAGTGATCGGGACAGAGAGACCCAGTACTTC. Its protein product is CATSDRDRETQYF.

The chain uses TRBV2 and TRBJ2-2; 11 bases match TRBD2. This CDR3 spans 16 amino acids. The V gene's germline CDR1 is SNHLY and CDR2 FYNNEI. V dropped 6 bases and J dropped 7; count of bases not matched to a gene: 10. CDR3 bases: TGTGCCAGCAGGGAACTAGCGGGAGAGCTCTACGGGGAGCTGTTTTTT. It specifies CASRELAGELYGELFF.

This clonotype was seen a handful of times. The chain recombines TRBV28 with TRBJ1-5; D unclear. The CDR3 is 12 residues long. The V end was cut by 7 bases, the J end by 7 bases, with 11 bases between. Germline V CDR1 and CDR2: MDHEN, SYDVKM. For the CDR3, the DNA is TGTGCCAGCACCCAAGGGTGGCAGCCCCAGCATTTT. Translation gives CASTQGWQPQHF.

The genes are TRBV28 and TRBJ2-1; 8 bases are shared with TRBD2. Germline CDR1 is MDHEN and CDR2 is SYDVKM. Trimming cost V 4 bases and J 2 bases; bases outside gene matches: 4. The CDR3 covers 15 residues. The CDR3 is CASSSLAAAYNEQFF. Written as DNA, the CDR3 is TGTGCCAGCAGTTCACTAGCGGCCGCCTACAATGAGCAGTTCTTC.

The chain recombines TRBV4-1 with TRBJ2-2; 9 bases match TRBD1. Germline loops: CDR1 MGHRA, CDR2 YSYEKL. Germline trimming cut 0 bases from V and 5 bases from J; bases unmatched to any gene: 7. The CDR3 extends over 17 amino acids. CDR3 nucleotides: TGCGCCAGCAGCCAAGAAGGGGACAGGGCTTATACCGGGGAGCTGTTTTTT. Encoded protein: CASSQEGDRAYTGELFF.